This TCR beta chain was sequenced during a study of blood T cells in healthy people across ages. Next came a second PCR, run for about 6 to 12 cycles, which used a sample-barcoded 5' primer along with a J-beta primer mix. TCRdb analysed the 5' RACE reads with MiXCR anew, one entry per CDR3 protein. The sample consists of approximately 2,000,000 distinct CDR3 sequences, approximately 40% of them appearing once. There are a few counts of this clonotype. Antigen unknown. Study findings and constraints: Significant beta diversity loss was already apparent by age about 39, declining roughly linearly. Long-lived donors carried more naive CD4+ cells and greater diversity than aged donors.

Collection of 8.5 to 10 milliliters of peripheral blood was performed for each donor. The sequence came from a human donor in good health. The sequenced sample was blood.

CDR3 loop: CASSLEPGGFQPQHF. In nucleotides, the CDR3 is TGTGCCAGCAGCTTGGAACCAGGGGGCTTTCAGCCCCAGCATTTT. The chain recombines TRBV5-5 with TRBJ1-5; TRBD1 matches 8 bases. The CDR3 loop spans 15 amino acids. V shed 0 bases and J 6 bases; nucleotides not matched to a gene: 5. The germline gives CDR1 SGHKS, CDR2 YYEKEE (reference sequence).